This TCR beta chain appears in the sequencing data of a study of T cell responses to AZD1222 COVID-19 vaccine. Generated by immunoSEQ multiplex PCR, the TCRdb table keeps only in-frame clones and is missing some. In the table there are roughly 150,000 clones, 90% of which are singletons. Germline CDR1 MGHRA, CDR2 YSYEKL. The CDR3 is made up of 14 amino acids. Between the trimmed V and J ends, which lost 3 bases and 1 base, there was a span of 9 bases. This TCR derives from an adult who received the AZD1222 COVID-19 vaccine. V is TRBV4-1 and J is TRBJ1-1; D uncertain. The sample consisted of peripheral blood, taken 28 days after the second AZD1222 dose. The CDR3 nucleotides are TGCGCCAGCAGCCATGAACCCACGAACACTGAAGCTTTCTTT. It codes for CASSHEPTNTEAFF.